This is a list of T cell receptor beta chains from one sample in a study of cytomegalovirus exposure and HLA in healthy donors. Method: immunoSEQ multiplex PCR; TCRdb's copy keeps in-frame clones and lacks some. The sample records approximately 110,000 clones, 12% to 15% being singletons. Sequenced material: PBMCs. The receptors shown here come from a female donor in good health and CMV-seronegative. The CDR3 runs from the conserved cysteine through the conserved F or W. Fields, in order: J gene, D gene, V gene, clone size, CDR3 protein, CDR3 DNA. D genes are given only for firm matches. Some rows mark clone size as missing; the rest say once, few, many or name a class of expanded clone.

j_call: TRBJ2-5
d_call: TRBD2
v_call: TRBV6-1
clone_size: .
cdr3_aa: CASSGLAGQETQYF
cdr3_nt: TGTGCCAGCAGTGGGCTAGCGGGGCAAGAGACCCAGTACTTC

j_call: TRBJ2-2
d_call: TRBD1
v_call: TRBV9
clone_size: .
cdr3_aa: CASSVVPDRVSTGELFF
cdr3_nt: TGTGCCAGCAGCGTAGTCCCGGACAGGGTGAGCACCGGGGAGCTGTTTTTT

j_call: TRBJ1-6
d_call: .
v_call: TRBV5-4
clone_size: few
cdr3_aa: CASSRLVEEGIEHSPLHF
cdr3_nt: TGTGCCAGCAGCCGCCTTGTCGAGGAGGGGATTGAACATTCACCCCTCCACTTT

j_call: TRBJ2-7
d_call: TRBD2
v_call: TRBV27
clone_size: few
cdr3_aa: CASSPMLSGRGYEQYF
cdr3_nt: TGTGCCAGCAGTCCCATGCTCAGCGGGAGGGGATACGAGCAGTACTTC

j_call: TRBJ1-1
d_call: .
v_call: TRBV4-3
clone_size: few
cdr3_aa: CASSQEREPGVVAFF
cdr3_nt: TGCGCCAGCAGCCAAGAAAGGGAGCCGGGGGTCGTAGCTTTCTTT

j_call: TRBJ2-1
d_call: .
v_call: TRBV25-1
clone_size: few
cdr3_aa: CASSDGKTGYLNEQFF
cdr3_nt: TGTGCCAGCAGTGACGGGAAGACAGGCTACCTCAATGAGCAGTTCTTC

j_call: TRBJ2-7
d_call: .
v_call: TRBV18
clone_size: few
cdr3_aa: CASSPQADEQYF
cdr3_nt: TGTGCCAGCTCACCACAGGCGGACGAGCAGTACTTC

j_call: TRBJ2-3
d_call: TRBD2
v_call: TRBV14
clone_size: .
cdr3_aa: CASSHGRVAGGGTDTQYF
cdr3_nt: TGTGCCAGCAGCCACGGACGGGTGGCGGGAGGTGGCACAGATACGCAGTATTTT

j_call: TRBJ2-7
d_call: .
v_call: TRBV19
clone_size: .
cdr3_aa: CASSIGTQYEQYF
cdr3_nt: TGTGCCAGTAGTATTGGGACACAGTACGAGCAGTACTTC

j_call: TRBJ2-1
d_call: .
v_call: TRBV28
clone_size: .
cdr3_aa: CASSPLGGQGIMASYNEQFF
cdr3_nt: TGTGCCAGCAGCCCCCTGGGGGGGCAGGGGATTATGGCATCCTACAATGAGCAGTTCTTC

j_call: TRBJ2-3
d_call: TRBD2
v_call: TRBV4-3
clone_size: .
cdr3_aa: CASSQLLAGSTDTQYF
cdr3_nt: TGCGCCAGCAGCCAGCTCCTAGCGGGGAGCACAGATACGCAGTATTTT

j_call: TRBJ1-4
d_call: .
v_call: TRBV19
clone_size: few
cdr3_aa: CASSIVGTGKGLFF
cdr3_nt: TGTGCCAGTAGTATAGTTGGTACAGGGAAGGGACTGTTTTTT

j_call: TRBJ2-5
d_call: .
v_call: TRBV7-2
clone_size: few
cdr3_aa: CASSSGKQETQYF
cdr3_nt: TGTGCCAGCAGCTCGGGGAAACAAGAGACCCAGTACTTC

j_call: TRBJ1-5
d_call: TRBD1
v_call: TRBV5-4
clone_size: .
cdr3_aa: CASSYGGTVSHSNQPQHF
cdr3_nt: TGTGCCAGCAGCTATGGGGGGACAGTAAGTCATAGCAATCAGCCCCAGCATTTT

j_call: TRBJ2-4
d_call: TRBD2
v_call: TRBV30
clone_size: few
cdr3_aa: CAWSVTSGGLNIQYF
cdr3_nt: TGTGCCTGGAGCGTAACTAGCGGGGGGCTAAACATTCAGTACTTC

j_call: TRBJ1-1
d_call: TRBD1
v_call: TRBV6-1
clone_size: .
cdr3_aa: CANGQGLDTEAFF
cdr3_nt: TGTGCCAACGGACAGGGGTTAGACACTGAAGCTTTCTTT

j_call: TRBJ2-7
d_call: TRBD2
v_call: TRBV15
clone_size: .
cdr3_aa: CATSRVGGNLLEQYF
cdr3_nt: TGTGCCACCAGCAGAGTGGGGGGGAATCTTCTCGAGCAGTACTTC

j_call: TRBJ2-1
d_call: TRBD2
v_call: TRBV5-1
clone_size: .
cdr3_aa: CASSGISGRAGNEQFF
cdr3_nt: TGCGCCAGCAGCGGGATTAGCGGGAGGGCCGGGAATGAGCAGTTCTTC

j_call: TRBJ1-1
d_call: TRBD1
v_call: TRBV14
clone_size: few
cdr3_aa: CASSRLQGATEAFF
cdr3_nt: TGTGCCAGCAGCCGCTTACAGGGGGCGACTGAAGCTTTCTTT

j_call: TRBJ1-4
d_call: .
v_call: TRBV5-4
clone_size: few
cdr3_aa: CASSHSGGGGPDEKLFF
cdr3_nt: TGTGCCAGCAGCCACAGTGGGGGTGGAGGGCCCGATGAAAAACTGTTTTTT

j_call: TRBJ1-5
d_call: TRBD1
v_call: TRBV6-6
clone_size: few
cdr3_aa: CASSYGTGVGQPQHF
cdr3_nt: TGTGCCAGCAGTTACGGGACAGGGGTGGGGCAGCCCCAGCATTTT

j_call: TRBJ2-1
d_call: TRBD1
v_call: TRBV7-2
clone_size: few
cdr3_aa: CASSFMTGGLHEQFF
cdr3_nt: TGTGCCAGCAGCTTCATGACAGGGGGCTTACATGAGCAGTTCTTC

j_call: TRBJ1-5
d_call: .
v_call: TRBV6-6
clone_size: few
cdr3_aa: CASTFLGQNQPQHF
cdr3_nt: TGTGCCAGCACCTTCCTAGGACAGAATCAGCCCCAGCATTTT

j_call: TRBJ2-1
d_call: TRBD1
v_call: TRBV27
clone_size: few
cdr3_aa: CASSQTLTGREGEQFF
cdr3_nt: TGTGCCAGCAGTCAGACCCTGACAGGGAGAGAAGGTGAGCAGTTCTTC

j_call: TRBJ2-5
d_call: TRBD1
v_call: TRBV4-1
clone_size: .
cdr3_aa: CASSRGQANQETQYF
cdr3_nt: TGCGCCAGCAGCCGGGGACAGGCAAACCAAGAGACCCAGTACTTC

j_call: TRBJ1-4
d_call: .
v_call: TRBV9
clone_size: few
cdr3_aa: CASSSTGYEKLFF
cdr3_nt: TGTGCCAGCAGCTCCACGGGATACGAAAAACTGTTTTTT

j_call: TRBJ2-3
d_call: TRBD2
v_call: TRBV2
clone_size: few
cdr3_aa: CASSDRTRDTQYF
cdr3_nt: TGTGCCAGCAGTGACAGGACTAGAGATACGCAGTATTTT

j_call: TRBJ2-1
d_call: TRBD2
v_call: TRBV27
clone_size: .
cdr3_aa: CASSSGLAGLNEQFF
cdr3_nt: TGTGCCAGCAGTTCTGGACTAGCGGGTCTCAATGAGCAGTTCTTC

j_call: TRBJ1-1
d_call: TRBD1
v_call: TRBV7-9
clone_size: .
cdr3_aa: CASSPGNRGMNTEAFF
cdr3_nt: TGTGCCAGCAGCCCTGGTAACAGGGGCATGAACACTGAAGCTTTCTTT

j_call: TRBJ2-1
d_call: .
v_call: TRBV7-8
clone_size: .
cdr3_aa: CASSRGAWDNEQFF
cdr3_nt: TGTGCCAGCAGCCGAGGCGCATGGGACAATGAGCAGTTCTTC

j_call: TRBJ2-1
d_call: TRBD2
v_call: TRBV5-4
clone_size: few
cdr3_aa: CASSRVGLAGLNEQFF
cdr3_nt: TGTGCCAGCAGCCGCGTCGGACTAGCGGGGCTTAATGAGCAGTTCTTC

j_call: TRBJ2-3
d_call: TRBD2
v_call: TRBV9
clone_size: .
cdr3_aa: CASSVAGGPLDTQYF
cdr3_nt: TGTGCCAGCAGCGTAGCGGGGGGGCCTTTAGATACGCAGTATTTT

j_call: TRBJ2-5
d_call: TRBD1
v_call: TRBV5-6
clone_size: .
cdr3_aa: CASSLGPTGAQTQYF
cdr3_nt: TGTGCCAGCAGCTTGGGTCCTACAGGGGCTCAGACCCAGTACTTC

j_call: TRBJ1-5
d_call: .
v_call: TRBV15
clone_size: .
cdr3_aa: CATSRDPTAGNQPQHF
cdr3_nt: TGTGCCACCAGCAGAGATCCCACAGCGGGGAATCAGCCCCAGCATTTT

j_call: TRBJ2-3
d_call: .
v_call: TRBV6-5
clone_size: .
cdr3_aa: CASRTRTAGTDTQYF
cdr3_nt: TGTGCCAGCAGGACCCGAACAGCGGGCACAGATACGCAGTATTTT

j_call: TRBJ1-3
d_call: .
v_call: TRBV28
clone_size: few
cdr3_aa: CASSLPPGQGNTIYF
cdr3_nt: TGTGCCAGCAGTTTACCCCCAGGTCAAGGAAACACCATATATTTT

j_call: TRBJ2-2
d_call: .
v_call: TRBV7-2
clone_size: .
cdr3_aa: CASSLALANTGELFF
cdr3_nt: TGTGCCAGCAGCCTTGCACTAGCGAACACCGGGGAGCTGTTTTTT

j_call: TRBJ1-1
d_call: .
v_call: TRBV5-8
clone_size: few
cdr3_aa: CASTWERGATEAFF
cdr3_nt: TGTGCCAGCACGTGGGAGCGAGGAGCAACTGAAGCTTTCTTT

j_call: TRBJ1-1
d_call: .
v_call: TRBV23-1
clone_size: .
cdr3_aa: CASIHTRDTEAFF
cdr3_nt: TGCGCCAGCATTCACACGAGGGACACTGAAGCTTTCTTT

j_call: TRBJ2-7
d_call: TRBD1
v_call: TRBV25-1
clone_size: .
cdr3_aa: CASSELGQGHDEQYF
cdr3_nt: TGTGCCAGCAGTGAACTGGGACAGGGGCACGACGAGCAGTACTTC

j_call: TRBJ2-2
d_call: TRBD1
v_call: TRBV10-1
clone_size: few
cdr3_aa: CASSDPGQTNTGELFF
cdr3_nt: TGCGCCAGCAGTGATCCGGGACAGACTAACACCGGGGAGCTGTTTTTT

j_call: TRBJ2-7
d_call: .
v_call: TRBV6-5
clone_size: .
cdr3_aa: CASRRQRTYEQYF
cdr3_nt: TGTGCCAGCAGGCGACAAAGAACCTACGAGCAGTACTTC

j_call: TRBJ2-5
d_call: TRBD2
v_call: TRBV14
clone_size: .
cdr3_aa: CASSQFTSGRAAQYF
cdr3_nt: TGTGCCAGCAGCCAGTTTACTAGCGGGAGGGCCGCCCAGTACTTC

j_call: TRBJ2-5
d_call: .
v_call: TRBV4-3
clone_size: .
cdr3_aa: CASSQTTAGTQYF
cdr3_nt: TGCGCCAGCAGCCAAACAACGGCGGGGACCCAGTACTTC

j_call: TRBJ1-3
d_call: .
v_call: TRBV30
clone_size: .
cdr3_aa: CAWKIGRASGNTIYF
cdr3_nt: TGTGCCTGGAAAATAGGGAGAGCCTCTGGAAACACCATATATTTT

j_call: TRBJ2-7
d_call: TRBD2
v_call: TRBV19
clone_size: few
cdr3_aa: CASSISGTSGTGSSYEQYF
cdr3_nt: TGTGCCAGTAGTATATCCGGGACTAGCGGGACAGGGAGCTCCTACGAGCAGTACTTC

j_call: TRBJ1-5
d_call: TRBD1
v_call: TRBV29-1
clone_size: .
cdr3_aa: CSVGTGNQPQHF
cdr3_nt: TGCAGCGTTGGGACAGGGAATCAGCCCCAGCATTTT

j_call: TRBJ1-2
d_call: TRBD1
v_call: TRBV27
clone_size: .
cdr3_aa: CASSDRDRGYTF
cdr3_nt: TGTGCCAGCAGCGACAGGGACAGGGGCTACACCTTC

j_call: TRBJ2-7
d_call: TRBD2
v_call: TRBV13
clone_size: few
cdr3_aa: CASSTRNGTTAYEQYF
cdr3_nt: TGTGCCAGCAGCACACGTAACGGGACTACCGCCTACGAGCAGTACTTC

j_call: TRBJ2-5
d_call: .
v_call: TRBV9
clone_size: few
cdr3_aa: CASSAGLQETQYF
cdr3_nt: TGTGCCAGCAGCGCTGGACTCCAAGAGACCCAGTACTTC

j_call: TRBJ2-6
d_call: .
v_call: TRBV7-2
clone_size: .
cdr3_aa: CASSSLPVSGANVLTF
cdr3_nt: TGTGCCAGCAGCTCCCTGCCGGTCTCTGGGGCCAACGTCCTGACTTTC

j_call: TRBJ1-5
d_call: .
v_call: TRBV7-2
clone_size: .
cdr3_aa: CASSLPGVQPQHF
cdr3_nt: TGTGCCAGCAGCTTGCCAGGGGTTCAGCCCCAGCATTTT

j_call: TRBJ1-2
d_call: TRBD1
v_call: TRBV6-5
clone_size: .
cdr3_aa: CASSPGGGYTF
cdr3_nt: TGTGCCAGCAGTCCAGGGGGTGGCTACACCTTC

j_call: TRBJ2-1
d_call: TRBD2
v_call: TRBV5-6
clone_size: few
cdr3_aa: CASSSRVAGVPNEQFF
cdr3_nt: TGTGCCAGCAGCTCGAGGGTAGCGGGAGTTCCCAATGAGCAGTTCTTC